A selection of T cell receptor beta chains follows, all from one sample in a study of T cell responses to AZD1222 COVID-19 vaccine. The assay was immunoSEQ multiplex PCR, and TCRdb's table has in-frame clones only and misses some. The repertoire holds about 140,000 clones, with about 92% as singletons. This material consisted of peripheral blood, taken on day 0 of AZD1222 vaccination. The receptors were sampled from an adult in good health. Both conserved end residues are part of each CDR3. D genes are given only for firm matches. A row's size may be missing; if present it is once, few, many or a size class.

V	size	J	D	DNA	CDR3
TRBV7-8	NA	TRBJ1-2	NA	TGTGCCAGCAGCTCTTCTACAGGGAACTATGGCTACACCTTC	CASSSSTGNYGYTF
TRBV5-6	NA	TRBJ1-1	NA	TGTGCCAGCAGCTTGGCCCTGAACACTGAAGCTTTCTTT	CASSLALNTEAFF
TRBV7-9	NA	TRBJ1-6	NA	TGTGCCAGCAGCTTAAAGGGAATCGATAATTCACCCCTCCACTTT	CASSLKGIDNSPLHF
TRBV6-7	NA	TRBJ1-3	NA	TGTGCCAGCAGCTGGGAGGAGAGGGGCTCTGGAAACACCATATATTTT	CASSWEERGSGNTIYF
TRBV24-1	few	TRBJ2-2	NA	TGTGCCACCAGTGGTACGGGGAACACCGGGGAGCTGTTTTTT	CATSGTGNTGELFF
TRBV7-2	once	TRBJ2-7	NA	TGTGCCAGCAGCTTAGATGGCGGGGCAAGCTCCTACGAGCAGTACTTC	CASSLDGGASSYEQYF
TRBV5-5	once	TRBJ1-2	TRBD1	TGTGCCAGCAGCGCAAGAGGGGGCGACTATGGCTACACCTTC	CASSARGGDYGYTF
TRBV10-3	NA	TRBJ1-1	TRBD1	TGTGCCATCAGTGAGCCGGACAGGGGTAGTGAAGCTTTCTTT	CAISEPDRGSEAFF
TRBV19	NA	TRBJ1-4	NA	TGTGCCAGTAGTCTACGGCAGGCAAATGAAAAACTGTTTTTT	CASSLRQANEKLFF
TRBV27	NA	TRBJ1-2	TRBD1	TGTGCCAGCAGTTTAGACAGGGCCGGCTTTAACTATGGCTACACCTTC	CASSLDRAGFNYGYTF
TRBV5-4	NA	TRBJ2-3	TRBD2	TGTGCCAGCAGCTCGCCTAGCGGGAGCACAGATACGCAGTATTTT	CASSSPSGSTDTQYF
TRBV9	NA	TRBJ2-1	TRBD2	TGTGCCAGCAGCGTAGTTTCTCGGCTAGCGGGAGGTAATGAGCAGTTCTTC	CASSVVSRLAGGNEQFF
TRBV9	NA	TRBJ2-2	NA	TGTGCCAGCAGCGATACCCCTCGACAGGCGAACACCGGGGAGCTGTTTTTT	CASSDTPRQANTGELFF
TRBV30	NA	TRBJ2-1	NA	TGTGCCTGGAGTGTTGTCGGTGAGCAGTTCTTC	CAWSVVGEQFF
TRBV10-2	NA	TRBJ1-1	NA	TGCGCCAGCAGCTCGGGGGGGAACACTGAAGCTTTCTTT	CASSSGGNTEAFF
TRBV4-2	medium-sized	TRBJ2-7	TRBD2	TGTGCCAGCAGCCAAGAAGCAGGAGGGGCTAGCGGGATGAGGGAGCAGTACTTC	CASSQEAGGASGMREQYF
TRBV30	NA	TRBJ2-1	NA	TGTGCCTGGAGTGTACATGGGGGCATCTCCTACAATGAGCAGTTCTTC	CAWSVHGGISYNEQFF
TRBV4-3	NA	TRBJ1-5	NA	TGCGCCAGCAGCCAAGATAGGGGGATTAGCAATCAGCCCCAGCATTTT	CASSQDRGISNQPQHF
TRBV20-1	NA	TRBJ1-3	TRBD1	TGCAGTGCTAGTCAGACAGGGGCTGGAAACACCATATATTTT	CSASQTGAGNTIYF
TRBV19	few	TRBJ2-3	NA	TGTGCCAGTAGTTCGTGGAGGGATACGCAGTATTTT	CASSSWRDTQYF
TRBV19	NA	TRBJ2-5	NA	TGTGCCAGTAGTTCGGGGGAGACCCAGTACTTC	CASSSGETQYF
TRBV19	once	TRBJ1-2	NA	TGTGCCTCAGGGTTCCTTGGCTACACCTTC	CASGFLGYTF
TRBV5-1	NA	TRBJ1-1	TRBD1	TGCGCCAGCAGCCCGGGGTCGGGGCTGGGACAGCTGAACACTGAAGCTTTCTTT	CASSPGSGLGQLNTEAFF
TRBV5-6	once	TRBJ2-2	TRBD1	TGTGCCAGCAGCCAACAGGGGGCTGCCGGGGAGCTGTTTTTT	CASSQQGAAGELFF
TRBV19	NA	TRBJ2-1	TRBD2	TGTGCCAGTAGTATAGATCGAGGGACTAGCGGCCACAATGAGCAGTTCTTC	CASSIDRGTSGHNEQFF
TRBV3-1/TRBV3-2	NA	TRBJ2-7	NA	TGTGCCAGCAGCCAAGGCCCCCTAGGAACCTACGAGCAGTACTTC	CASSQGPLGTYEQYF
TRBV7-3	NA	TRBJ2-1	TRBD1	TGTGCCAGCAGCTCACAGGGGGTTCCCTCGAATGAGCAGTTCTTC	CASSSQGVPSNEQFF
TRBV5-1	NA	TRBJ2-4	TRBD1	TGCGCCAGCAAGGGACAGGGAGAGGATTTGGCCAAAAACATTCAGTACTTC	CASKGQGEDLAKNIQYF
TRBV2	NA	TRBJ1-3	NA	TGTGCCAGCAGTGAAAACAGGAGAACGGACACCATATATTTT	CASSENRRTDTIYF
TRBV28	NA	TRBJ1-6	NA	TGTGCCAGCAGCCTGTGGGGGGACTATAATTCACCCCTCCACTTT	CASSLWGDYNSPLHF
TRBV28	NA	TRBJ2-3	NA	TGTGCCAGCAGCCCGCCCGTCACAGATACGCAGTATTTT	CASSPPVTDTQYF